The 30 T cell receptor beta chains in this list originate from one sample, sequenced in a study of cytomegalovirus exposure and HLA in healthy donors. The PCR contained 60 Vbeta and 13 Jbeta primers. Data came from immunoSEQ multiplex PCR; TCRdb stores just in-frame clones and leaves some out. The data hold under 150,000 clones, with roughly 79% observed a single time. The sample taken for sequencing was PBMCs. Receptors were obtained from a man aged 25 to 40 in good health and CMV-seronegative.

The genes are TRBV6-6 and TRBJ1-6; 8 bases agree with TRBD1. This CDR3 has 14 amino acids. V was pared by 6 bases and J by 12 bases, with 10 bases of the junction left unmatched. Germline assignment: CDR1 MNHNY and CDR2 SVGAGI (reference sequence). The CDR3 loop is CASSYTRQGLPLHF. The CDR3 DNA follows: TGTGCCAGCAGCTATACGAGACAGGGGTTACCCCTCCACTTT.

V is TRBV27 and J is TRBJ2-3; D possibly corresponds to TRBD1 (5 bases). This CDR3 is built from 15 residues. V dropped 8 bases and J dropped 2 bases, with 17 bases sitting between them. Germline V lookup: CDR1 MNHEY, CDR2 SMNVEV (reference sequence). The CDR3 loop is CASGRSRQFTDTQYF. The CDR3 bases are TGTGCCAGCGGTCGCTCAAGACAGTTCACAGATACGCAGTATTTT.

The chain uses TRBV7-9 and TRBJ1-1; 9 positions agree with TRBD1. Losses at the gene ends were 11 bases for V and 0 bases for J; bases not matched to a gene: 10. Germline V gives CDR1 SEHNR, CDR2 FQNEAQ (reference sequence). The CDR3 is 15 residues long. The CDR3 DNA sequence: TGTGCCGTCCGTCGGGACAGGGTTTTGAACACTGAAGCTTTCTTT. As protein: CAVRRDRVLNTEAFF.

The chain has TRBV7-2 and TRBJ1-1; weak D call: TRBD1 (6 bases). There are 13 residues in the CDR3. Looked up from germline, CDR1 is SGHTA and CDR2 is FQGNSA. V lost 5 bases, J lost 11 bases, and 18 bases lay in between. The CDR3 bases are TGTGCCAGCAGCCCAAGGGGGACCCGAGGGGCTTTCTTT. Translated: CASSPRGTRGAFF.

V usage is TRBV29-1 and J usage is TRBJ2-5; D not certain. Germline CDR1 SQVTM, CDR2 ANQGSEA. V shed 4 bases and J shed 3 bases, with 12 bases lying between them. CDR3 size: 13 residues. CDR3 in amino acids: CSVVLSVEETQYF. The CDR3 coding sequence is TGCAGCGTTGTGCTATCTGTGGAAGAGACCCAGTACTTC.

This clone appeared once. The rearrangement links TRBV7-6 to TRBJ2-1, with D perhaps TRBD2 (5 bases). CDR3 length: 12 residues. Germline V CDR1 and CDR2: SGHVS, FNYEAQ. Trimming took 1 base from V and 7 from J, leaving 5 bases between them. CDR3 in DNA: TGTGCCAGCAGCTTAGGGGAGAATGAGCAGTTCTTC. Translated: CASSLGENEQFF.

This chain links TRBV7-2 with TRBJ1-2; 7 nucleotides agree with TRBD1. The CDR3 length is 18 residues. Germline V gene lookup returns CDR1 SGHTA and CDR2 FQGNSA. After removal of 5 bases from V and 0 bases from J, the junction contained 15 bases not matched to a gene. DNA of the CDR3: TGTGCCAGCAGCCTTTGGGACAGAGCCGTTATAGCTAACTATGGCTACACCTTC. Its protein product is CASSLWDRAVIANYGYTF.

V usage is TRBV9 and J usage is TRBJ2-7; TRBD2 matches at 8 bases. V was pared by 2 bases and J by 7 bases, with 14 bases of the junction left unmatched. The CDR3 totals 16 residues. Germline CDR1 SGDLS, CDR2 YYNGEE. The CDR3 DNA is TGTGCCAGCAGCGTCGCTAGCGGGTGGGCGTCCGGAGAGCAGTACTTC. Residues: CASSVASGWASGEQYF.

The genes are TRBV30 and TRBJ2-4, with D perhaps matching TRBD2 (6 bases). V was trimmed by 4 bases and J by 4 bases, leaving 14 bases between them. Germline lookup yields CDR1 GTSNPN and CDR2 SVGIG (reference sequence). CDR3 size: 14 residues. The CDR3 sequence is CAWNYGTSKNIQYF. DNA for the CDR3: TGTGCCTGGAATTACGGGACTTCGAAAAACATTCAGTACTTC.

This clone was counted once. This chain joins TRBV5-4 and TRBJ2-5; 9 nucleotides align to TRBD2. Germline CDR1 SGHNT, CDR2 YYREEE (reference sequence). The CDR3 contains 15 residues. With 3 bases clipped from V and 5 bases from J, the junction kept 8 bases outside the gene matches. The CDR3 reads CASSSVAGAGETQYF. The CDR3 DNA sequence: TGTGCCAGCAGCTCTGTAGCGGGGGCAGGGGAGACCCAGTACTTC.

V usage is TRBV7-8 and J usage is TRBJ2-5; TRBD2 might be the D (6 bases). From germline, CDR1 is SGHVS and CDR2 FQNEAQ. Trimming pared 1 base from V and 2 bases from J, leaving 14 bases between. The CDR3 length is 16 residues. The CDR3 DNA reads as TGTGCCAGCAGCTTAGAAGTAGCGGTGGGGCAAGAGACCCAGTACTTC. Its protein is CASSLEVAVGQETQYF.

The chain links TRBV7-9 to TRBJ2-5, with 7 positions matching TRBD1. This CDR3 comprises 14 residues. J gave up 4 bases and V 5 bases, and 7 bases lay outside the gene matches. Germline V gene data show CDR1 as SEHNR and CDR2 as FQNEAQ (reference sequence). The CDR3 here is CASSRQGLAETQYF. CDR3 sequence (DNA): TGTGCCAGCAGCCGACAGGGTCTTGCAGAGACCCAGTACTTC.

The rearrangement uses TRBV7-9 and TRBJ1-2, with D maybe TRBD1 (6 bases). CDR3 length: 13 amino acids. V was pared by 2 bases and J by 7 bases, with 11 bases between. Germline CDR1 is SEHNR and CDR2 is FQNEAQ (reference sequence). The CDR3 DNA reads TGTGCCAGCAGCTTAATCACAGGGAGTGGCTACACCTTC. This sequence encodes CASSLITGSGYTF.

For the CDR3, the DNA is TGTGCCAGCACCTCCGGGACAGAACTCTACGAGCAGTACTTC. Residues: CASTSGTELYEQYF. V usage is TRBV6-1 and J usage is TRBJ2-7, with 7 bases aligning to TRBD1. V lost 7 bases to trimming and J lost 3 bases; unmatched junction nucleotides: 9. The CDR3 is 14 residues long. Germline values: CDR1 MNHNS, CDR2 SASEGT.

The chain uses TRBV19 and TRBJ1-1, with 7 nucleotides matching TRBD1. Germline V gene data show CDR1 as LNHDA and CDR2 as SQIVND (reference sequence). The V and J ends lost 5 bases and 5 bases, in that order; junction bases with no gene match: 23. CDR3 length: 19 amino acids. The CDR3, as DNA: TGTGCCAGTAGTGGTGGGCAGGGGGACCGGGGTCGTATAGGAACTGAAGCTTTCTTT. Protein sequence: CASSGGQGDRGRIGTEAFF. Together with reference TRBV19 and TRBJ1-1, the CDR3 gives the full variable domain: DGGITQSPKYLFRKEGQNVTLSCEQNLNHDAMYWYRQDPGQGLRLIYYSQIVNDFQKGDIAEGYSVSREKKESFPLTVTSAQKNPTAFYLCASSGGQGDRGRIGTEAFFGQGTRLTVV.

The chain has TRBV7-2 and TRBJ2-3, with 7 bases aligning to TRBD1. Germline CDR1 SGHTA, CDR2 FQGNSA. The ends lost 4 bases at V and 3 bases at J; junction bases unmatched: 10. This CDR3 is built from 16 residues. The chain's CDR3 is CASSYPGQIDTDTQYF. As DNA, the CDR3 is TGTGCCAGCAGCTACCCGGGACAGATAGATACAGATACGCAGTATTTT. The variable domain in full, with the rest retrieved from reference TRBV7-2 and TRBJ2-3, is GAGVSQSPSNKVTEKGKDVELRCDPISGHTALYWYRQSLGQGLEFLIYFQGNSAPDKSGLPSDRFSAERTGGSVSTLTIQRTQQEDSAVYLCASSYPGQIDTDTQYFGPGTRLTVL.

The rearrangement links TRBV5-1 to TRBJ2-5, with 10 positions matching TRBD1. CDR1 and CDR2 from the germline V gene are SGHRS and YFSETQ. The V gene end was trimmed by 3 bases and the J gene end by 5 bases; junction bases not matched to a gene: 4. The CDR3 extends over 14 amino acids. The CDR3 DNA reads TGCGCCAGCAGCTCGGCGGGACAGGGGGAGACCCAGTACTTC. Amino acids: CASSSAGQGETQYF.

The genes are TRBV6-1 and TRBJ2-3; 7 nucleotides line up with TRBD1. Trimming cost V 6 bases and J 4 bases; bases outside gene matches: 7. Germline V gene data show CDR1 as MNHNS and CDR2 as SASEGT. The CDR3 extends over 14 amino acids. The CDR3 sequence: CASRPRQGADTQYF. CDR3 sequence (DNA): TGTGCCAGCAGACCTCGACAGGGAGCAGATACGCAGTATTTT.

The rearrangement joins TRBV5-5 to TRBJ1-3, with TRBD1 matching over 7 bases. V was pared by 0 bases and J by 2 bases, with 5 bases of the junction left unmatched. Germline CDR1 reads SGHKS; CDR2 reads YYEKEE (reference sequence). This CDR3 is built from 16 residues. The CDR3: CASSLGTGFTGNTIYF. The CDR3, as DNA: TGTGCCAGCAGCTTGGGGACAGGATTCACTGGAAACACCATATATTTT.

The chain couples TRBV5-6 to TRBJ2-1, with TRBD2 identical over 8 bases. CDR1 and CDR2 from the germline V gene are SGHDT and YYEEEE. The CDR3 spans 16 residues. V lost 0 bases to trimming and J lost 0 bases; unmatched junction nucleotides: 2. CDR3 DNA sequence: TGTGCCAGCAGCTTGGGGAGCGGGAGCTCCTACAATGAGCAGTTCTTC. This translates into CASSLGSGSSYNEQFF.

V is TRBV7-2 and J is TRBJ2-7, with D tentatively TRBD1 (7 bases). The V and J ends lost 5 bases and 2 bases respectively, with 16 bases between them. Germline CDR1 SGHTA, CDR2 FQGNSA. The CDR3 has 15 residues. CDR3 sequence (DNA): TGTGCCAGCAGCCACCCGCAGGGGGGACCCTACGAGCAGTACTTC. It encodes CASSHPQGGPYEQYF. Full variable domain (outside the CDR3, taken from reference TRBV7-2 and TRBJ2-7): GAGVSQSPSNKVTEKGKDVELRCDPISGHTALYWYRQSLGQGLEFLIYFQGNSAPDKSGLPSDRFSAERTGGSVSTLTIQRTQQEDSAVYLCASSHPQGGPYEQYFGPGTRLTVT.

V usage is TRBV7-8 and J usage is TRBJ2-5, with 11 bases fitting TRBD2. The germline V gene has CDR1 SGHVS and CDR2 FQNEAQ. CDR3 length equals 17 residues. V gave up 1 base and J gave up 0 bases; unmatched junction bases: 4. CDR3 sequence (DNA): TGTGCCAGCAGCTTAGTGTTAGCGGGGGGGTACCAAGAGACCCAGTACTTC. It codes for CASSLVLAGGYQETQYF.

The rearrangement joins TRBV7-6 to TRBJ2-2; 7 bases fit TRBD1. The V gene's germline CDR1 is SGHVS and CDR2 FNYEAQ. Trimming removed 8 bases from V and 1 base from J; junction bases left unmatched: 13. This CDR3 has 17 residues. CDR3 sequence: CASGASPGQWNTGELFF. Written as DNA, the CDR3 is TGTGCCAGCGGAGCTTCCCCGGGACAGTGGAACACCGGGGAGCTGTTTTTT.

This chain uses TRBV10-3 with TRBJ2-1; 8 positions match TRBD2. V trimming: 9 bases; J trimming: 6 bases; junction bases outside the gene matches: 16. Germline values: CDR1 ENHRY, CDR2 SYGVKD. The CDR3 has 16 amino acids. The DNA of the CDR3 is TGTGCCATAAGCGGGAGTGAGGGAACGAGGGCCAATGAGCAGTTCTTC. Its protein product is CAISGSEGTRANEQFF.

This clone showed up just a few times. The chain recombines TRBV5-1 with TRBJ1-4; 8 positions agree with TRBD1. Losses at the gene ends were 0 bases for V and 7 bases for J; bases not matched to a gene: 8. Per germline, CDR1 SGHRS and CDR2 YFSETQ. The CDR3 runs to 16 residues. The CDR3 sequence: CASSLGTGFLGEKLFF. In nucleotides, the CDR3 is TGCGCCAGCAGCTTGGGGACAGGGTTCCTCGGTGAAAAACTGTTTTTT. Using reference TRBV5-1 and TRBJ1-4 for the parts outside the CDR3, the full variable domain is KAGVTQTPRYLIKTRGQQVTLSCSPISGHRSVSWYQQTPGQGLQFLFEYFSETQRNKGNFPGRFSGRQFSNSRSEMNVSTLELGDSALYLCASSLGTGFLGEKLFFGSGTQLSVL.

This chain connects TRBV7-8 to TRBJ2-5; D is undetermined. Germline CDR1 reads SGHVS; CDR2 reads FQNEAQ. This CDR3 region has 13 residues. Trimming removed 5 bases at V and 3 bases at J, with 10 bases between. Written as DNA, the CDR3 is TGTGCCAGCAGCCCTGGGCGTGAAGAGACCCAGTACTTC. As protein: CASSPGREETQYF.

A remark on this clone: The junction and the germline gene differ at one end; a read error may be behind it. V and J are TRBV14 and TRBJ1-2; 9 bases fit TRBD1. The CDR3 has 12 amino acids. Germline assignment: CDR1 SGHDN and CDR2 FVKESK. In nucleotides, the CDR3 is TGTGCCAGCAGCAAAACATGGGACAGGGTCGACTTC. Translating gives CASSKTWDRVDF.

The rearrangement links TRBV5-1 to TRBJ2-1; perhaps TRBD2 as D (6 bases). Trimming left V 4 bases short and J 7 bases short, with 21 bases between. Germline V CDR1 and CDR2: SGHRS, YFSETQ. There are 16 residues in the CDR3. The chain's CDR3 is CASSAIPRRAGNEQFF. The CDR3 DNA sequence: TGCGCCAGCAGCGCTATACCTCGGAGGGCGGGGAATGAGCAGTTCTTC.

This clone was seen only a few times. The J gene is TRBJ1-1, the V gene TRBV5-1; D is uncertain. The germline gives CDR1 SGHRS, CDR2 YFSETQ. The CDR3 runs 12 residues. V was shortened by 1 base and J by 7 bases, with 8 bases between the two germline ends. As DNA, the CDR3 is TGCGCCAGCAGCTTGTTACCGGGTGAAGCTTTCTTT. It specifies CASSLLPGEAFF.

This sequence joins TRBV27 and TRBJ2-5; TRBD2 matches at 10 bases. The CDR3 is 16 amino acids. V shed 3 bases and J 1 base; nucleotides not matched to a gene: 5. Looked up from germline, CDR1 is MNHEY and CDR2 is SMNVEV (reference sequence). In DNA, the CDR3 is TGTGCCAGCAGTTTGACCCTAGCGGGGGCCCAAGAGACCCAGTACTTC. Its translation is CASSLTLAGAQETQYF.